The present T cell receptor (beta chain) was sequenced within a study of blood T cell repertoires in COVID-19. At the level of the study: Material from acute and convalescent COVID-19 was sourced from the United States, Italy and Spain. PBMCs, B-cell-depleted T cells, or T cells were the source of the cDNA or gDNA that made up the material.

The CDR3 length is 16 residues. V lost 4 bases to trimming and J lost 2 bases; unmatched junction nucleotides: 6. Per germline, CDR1 MNHNS and CDR2 SASEGT. Original data processing: Reference gene primer amplification gave estimated nucleated cell counts. TCRdb's table, derived via immunoSEQ multiplex PCR, lists solely in-frame clones and lacks some. D and trimming were read from the DNA, whereas the V and J calls and clone size are those reported in that table. The sample contains over 100,000 clones, approximately 90% of which appear only once. The sequence came from a human donor with acute or convalescent COVID-19. The donor label of this sample is uncertain. Material for sequencing was peripheral blood. The V and J genes are TRBV6-1 and TRBJ2-3, with TRBD2 matching over 10 bases. The CDR3 region is CASSGQAGGNTDTQYF. CDR3 coding DNA: TGTGCCAGCAGTGGTCAAGCGGGGGGGAACACAGATACGCAGTATTTT.